This T cell receptor (beta chain) was obtained from a study of blood T cell repertoires in COVID-19. About the study: PBMCs, B-cell-depleted T cells, or T cells provided the cDNA or gDNA that made up the material.

Some clones are missing from TCRdb's copy, which holds only in-frame ones; the method was immunoSEQ multiplex PCR. The sample lists a few hundred thousand clones; around 89% were seen once. The study recruited people aged 18 to 89 years across roughly 23 US areas. Germline lookup yields CDR1 SEHNR and CDR2 FQNEAQ (reference sequence). This CDR3 comprises 17 residues. V was shortened by 6 bases and J by 0 bases, with 21 bases between the two germline ends. The gene calls are TRBV7-9 and TRBJ2-7; D may be TRBD1 (6 bases). The TCR comes from a woman between 18 and 29 years old in a cohort exposed to, infected with or recovered from COVID-19 (not recorded which). The specimen sequenced was PBMCs or T cells enriched from blood (not recorded which). The CDR3 here is CASSHGVRTASSYEQYF. The DNA for the CDR3 is TGTGCCAGCAGTCATGGGGTCCGGACAGCGTCCTCCTACGAGCAGTACTTC. Combining the CDR3 with reference TRBV7-9 and TRBJ2-7 gives the whole variable domain DTGVSQNPRHKITKRGQNVTFRCDPISEHNRLYWYRQTLGQGPEFLTYFQNEAQLEKSRLLSDRFSAERPKGSFSTLEIQRTEQGDSAMYLCASSHGVRTASSYEQYFGPGTRLTVT.